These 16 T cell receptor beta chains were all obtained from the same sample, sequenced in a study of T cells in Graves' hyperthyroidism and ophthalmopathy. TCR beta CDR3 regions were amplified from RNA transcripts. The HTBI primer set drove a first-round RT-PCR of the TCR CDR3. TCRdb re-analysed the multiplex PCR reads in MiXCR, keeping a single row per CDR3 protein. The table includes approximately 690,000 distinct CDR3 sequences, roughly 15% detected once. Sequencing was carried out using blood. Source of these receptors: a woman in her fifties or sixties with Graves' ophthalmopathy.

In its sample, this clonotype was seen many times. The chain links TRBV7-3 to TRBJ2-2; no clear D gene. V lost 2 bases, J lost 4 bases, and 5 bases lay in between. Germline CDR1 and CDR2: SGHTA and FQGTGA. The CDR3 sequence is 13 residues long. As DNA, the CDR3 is TGTGCCAGCAGCTTACCGTCCACCGGGGAGCTGTTTTTT. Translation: CASSLPSTGELFF.

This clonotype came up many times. CDR3 in amino acids: CASSQTSGRAEEQYF. The CDR3 region has the DNA TGTGCCAGCTCACAGACTAGCGGGAGGGCGGAGGAGCAGTACTTC. The chain recombines TRBV18 with TRBJ2-7, with 14 bases fitting TRBD2. Germline values: CDR1 KGHSH, CDR2 LQKENI. The CDR3 contains 15 residues. V lost 4 bases to trimming and J lost 7 bases; unmatched junction nucleotides: 6. The whole variable domain, filled in from reference TRBV18 and TRBJ2-7, reads NAGVMQNPRHLVRRRGQEARLRCSPMKGHSHVYWYRQLPEEGLKFMVYLQKENIIDESGMPKERFSAEFPKEGPSILRIQQVVRGDSAAYFCASSQTSGRAEEQYFGPGTRLTVT.

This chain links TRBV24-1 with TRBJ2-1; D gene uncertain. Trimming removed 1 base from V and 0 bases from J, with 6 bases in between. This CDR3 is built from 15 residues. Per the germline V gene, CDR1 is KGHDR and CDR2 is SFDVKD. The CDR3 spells CATSDFLSSYNEQFF. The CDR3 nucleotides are TGTGCCACCAGTGATTTTCTTAGCTCCTACAATGAGCAGTTCTTC.

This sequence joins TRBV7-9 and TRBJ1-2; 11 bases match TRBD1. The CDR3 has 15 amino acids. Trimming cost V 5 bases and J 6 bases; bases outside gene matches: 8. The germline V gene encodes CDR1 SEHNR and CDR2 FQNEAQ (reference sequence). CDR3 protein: CASSVSGTGGDGYTF. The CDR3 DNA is TGTGCCAGCAGCGTATCCGGGACAGGGGGGGATGGCTACACCTTC.

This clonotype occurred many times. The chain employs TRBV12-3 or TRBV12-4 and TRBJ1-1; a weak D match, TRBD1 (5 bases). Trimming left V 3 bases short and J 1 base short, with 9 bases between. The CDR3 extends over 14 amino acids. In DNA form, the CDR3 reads TGTGCCAGCAGTTTGATGGGGGGGAACACTGAAGCTTTCTTT. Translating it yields CASSLMGGNTEAFF.

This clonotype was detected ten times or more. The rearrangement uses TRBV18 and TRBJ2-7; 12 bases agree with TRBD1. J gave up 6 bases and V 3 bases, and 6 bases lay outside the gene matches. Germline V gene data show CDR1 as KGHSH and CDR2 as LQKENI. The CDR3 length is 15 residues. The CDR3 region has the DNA TGTGCCAGCTCACCCGGGACAGGGGGCTTCGGCGAGCAGTACTTC. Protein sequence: CASSPGTGGFGEQYF.

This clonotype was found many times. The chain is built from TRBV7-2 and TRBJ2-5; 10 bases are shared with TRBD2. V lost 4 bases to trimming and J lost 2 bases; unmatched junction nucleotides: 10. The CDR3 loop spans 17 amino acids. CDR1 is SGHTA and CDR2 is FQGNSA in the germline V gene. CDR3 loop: CASSSALTSGPQETQYF. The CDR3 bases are TGTGCCAGCAGCTCCGCCCTGACTAGCGGGCCTCAAGAGACCCAGTACTTC.

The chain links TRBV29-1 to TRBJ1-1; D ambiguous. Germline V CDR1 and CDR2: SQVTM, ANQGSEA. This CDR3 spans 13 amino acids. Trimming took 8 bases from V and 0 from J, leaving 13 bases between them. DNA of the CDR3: TGCAGCTCAAACACGGACTTGAACACTGAAGCTTTCTTT. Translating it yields CSSNTDLNTEAFF.

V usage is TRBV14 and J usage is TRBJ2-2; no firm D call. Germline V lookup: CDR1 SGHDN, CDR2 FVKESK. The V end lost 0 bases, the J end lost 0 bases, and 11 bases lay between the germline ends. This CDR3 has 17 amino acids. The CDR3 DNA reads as TGTGCCAGCAGCCAAGATCTGGGGTCCCCGAACACCGGGGAGCTGTTTTTT. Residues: CASSQDLGSPNTGELFF.

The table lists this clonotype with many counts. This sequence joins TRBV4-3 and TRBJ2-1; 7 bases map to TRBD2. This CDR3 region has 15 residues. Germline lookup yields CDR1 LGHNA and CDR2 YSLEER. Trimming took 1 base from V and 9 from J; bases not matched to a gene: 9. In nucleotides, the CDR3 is TGCGCCAGCAGCCAAGTTGGCGGGAGTAAGGGTGAGCAGTTCTTC. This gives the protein CASSQVGGSKGEQFF.

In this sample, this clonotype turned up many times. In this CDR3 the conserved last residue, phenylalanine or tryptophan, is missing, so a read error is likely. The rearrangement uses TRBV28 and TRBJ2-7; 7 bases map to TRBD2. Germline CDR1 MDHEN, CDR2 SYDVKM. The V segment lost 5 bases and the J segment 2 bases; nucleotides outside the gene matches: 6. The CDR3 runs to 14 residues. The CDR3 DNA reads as TGTGCCAGCAGTGTTAGCGGGCGTGCCTACGAGCAGTACCTC. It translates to CASSVSGRAYEQYL.

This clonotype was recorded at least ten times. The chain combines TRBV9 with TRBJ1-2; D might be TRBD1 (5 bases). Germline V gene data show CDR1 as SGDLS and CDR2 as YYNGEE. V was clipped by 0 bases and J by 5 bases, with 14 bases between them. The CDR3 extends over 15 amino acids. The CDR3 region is CASSVDSTEPYGYTF. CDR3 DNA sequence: TGTGCCAGCAGCGTAGACTCGACAGAGCCATATGGCTACACCTTC.

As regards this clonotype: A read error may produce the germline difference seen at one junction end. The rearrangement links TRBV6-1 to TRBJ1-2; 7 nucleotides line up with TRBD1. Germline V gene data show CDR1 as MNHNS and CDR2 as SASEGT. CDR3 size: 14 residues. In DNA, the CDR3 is TGTGCCGGCAGTGAAAGACAGGGAGATGGTGGCTACACCTTC. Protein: CAGSERQGDGGYTF.

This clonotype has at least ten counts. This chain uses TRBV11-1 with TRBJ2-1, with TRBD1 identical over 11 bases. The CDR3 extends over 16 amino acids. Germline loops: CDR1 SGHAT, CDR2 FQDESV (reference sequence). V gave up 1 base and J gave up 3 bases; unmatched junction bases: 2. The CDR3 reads CASSLVGTGGYNEQFF. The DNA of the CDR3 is TGTGCCAGCAGCTTAGTCGGGACAGGGGGCTACAATGAGCAGTTCTTC.

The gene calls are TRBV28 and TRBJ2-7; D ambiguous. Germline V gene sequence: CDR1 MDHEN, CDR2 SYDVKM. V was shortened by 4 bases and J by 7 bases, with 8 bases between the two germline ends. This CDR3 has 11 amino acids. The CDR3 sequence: CASSSNLEQYF. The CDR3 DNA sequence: TGTGCCAGCAGTTCGAATCTAGAGCAGTACTTC. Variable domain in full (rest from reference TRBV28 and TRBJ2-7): DVKVTQSSRYLVKRTGEKVFLECVQDMDHENMFWYRQDPGLGLRLIYFSYDVKMKEKGDIPEGYSVSREKKERFSLILESASTNQTSMYLCASSSNLEQYFGPGTRLTVT.

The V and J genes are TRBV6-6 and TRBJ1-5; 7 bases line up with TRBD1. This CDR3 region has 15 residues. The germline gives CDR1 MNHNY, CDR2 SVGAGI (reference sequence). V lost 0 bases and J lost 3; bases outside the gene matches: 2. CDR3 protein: CASSYSGTDNQPQHF. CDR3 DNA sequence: TGTGCCAGCAGTTACTCAGGGACAGACAATCAGCCCCAGCATTTT.